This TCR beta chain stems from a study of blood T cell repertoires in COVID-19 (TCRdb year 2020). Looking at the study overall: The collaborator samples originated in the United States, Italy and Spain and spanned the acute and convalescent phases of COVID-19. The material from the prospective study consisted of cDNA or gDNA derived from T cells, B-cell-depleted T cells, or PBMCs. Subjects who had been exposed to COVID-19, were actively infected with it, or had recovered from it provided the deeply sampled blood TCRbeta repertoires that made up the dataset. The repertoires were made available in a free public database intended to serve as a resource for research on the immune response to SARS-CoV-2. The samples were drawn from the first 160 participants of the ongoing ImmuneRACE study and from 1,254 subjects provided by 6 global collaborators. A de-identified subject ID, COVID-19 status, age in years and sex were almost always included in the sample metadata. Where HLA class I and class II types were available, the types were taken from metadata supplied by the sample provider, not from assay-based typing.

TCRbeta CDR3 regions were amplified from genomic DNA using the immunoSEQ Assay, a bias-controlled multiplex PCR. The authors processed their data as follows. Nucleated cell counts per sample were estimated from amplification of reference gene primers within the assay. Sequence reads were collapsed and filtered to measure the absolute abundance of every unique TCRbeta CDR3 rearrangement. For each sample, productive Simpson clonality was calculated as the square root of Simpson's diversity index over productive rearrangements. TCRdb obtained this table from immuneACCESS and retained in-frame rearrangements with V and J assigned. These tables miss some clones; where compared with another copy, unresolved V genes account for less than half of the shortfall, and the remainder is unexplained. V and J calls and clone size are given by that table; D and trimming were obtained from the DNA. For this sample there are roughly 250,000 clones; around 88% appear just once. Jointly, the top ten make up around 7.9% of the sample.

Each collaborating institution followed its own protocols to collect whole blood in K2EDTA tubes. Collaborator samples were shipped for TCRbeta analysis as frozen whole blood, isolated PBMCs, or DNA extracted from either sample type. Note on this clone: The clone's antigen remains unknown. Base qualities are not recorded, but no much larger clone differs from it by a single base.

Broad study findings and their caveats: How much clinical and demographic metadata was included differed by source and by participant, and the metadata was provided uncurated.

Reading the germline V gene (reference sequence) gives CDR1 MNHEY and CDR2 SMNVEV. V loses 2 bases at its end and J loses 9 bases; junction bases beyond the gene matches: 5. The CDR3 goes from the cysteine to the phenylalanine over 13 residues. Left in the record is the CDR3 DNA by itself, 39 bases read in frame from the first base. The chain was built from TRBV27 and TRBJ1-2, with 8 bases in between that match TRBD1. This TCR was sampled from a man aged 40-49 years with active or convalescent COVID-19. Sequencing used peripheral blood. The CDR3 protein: CASSLGQGASYTF. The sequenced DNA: TGTGCCAGCAGTTTAGGGCAGGGGGCGAGCTACACCTTC.